A selection of T cell receptor beta chains follows, all from one sample in a study of blood T cell repertoires in COVID-19. Assay: immunoSEQ multiplex PCR; the TCRdb copy retains only in-frame clones and omits some. Of some 87,000 clones in the sample, around 85% were seen once. The sequenced sample was peripheral blood. The receptors derive from a woman aged 70 to 79 with active or convalescent COVID-19. The CDR3 runs from the conserved cysteine through the conserved F or W. The order of the fields is clone size, D gene, V gene, J gene, CDR3 protein, CDR3 DNA. A D gene is named only where the DNA matches it firmly. Only part of the rows carry a size: once, few, many, or a class if the clone is expanded.

abundance: -; d_gene: TRBD2; v_gene: TRBV29-1; j_gene: TRBJ2-5; CDR3aa: CSVEDGLAGVFETQYF; CDR3nt: TGCAGCGTTGAAGATGGACTAGCGGGGGTTTTTGAGACCCAGTACTTC
abundance: -; d_gene: -; v_gene: TRBV6-2/TRBV6-3; j_gene: TRBJ2-1; CDR3aa: CASSYSLGARFF; CDR3nt: TGTGCCAGCAGTTACTCGCTAGGGGCAAGGTTCTTC
abundance: -; d_gene: TRBD2; v_gene: TRBV4-1; j_gene: TRBJ2-1; CDR3aa: CASSRLLGLADLKSSYNEQFF; CDR3nt: TGCGCCAGCAGCCGACTACTGGGACTAGCGGATCTTAAGAGCTCCTACAATGAGCAGTTCTTC
abundance: -; d_gene: -; v_gene: TRBV5-1; j_gene: TRBJ2-3; CDR3aa: CASSWGLRTDTQYF; CDR3nt: TGCGCCAGCAGCTGGGGACTCCGCACAGATACGCAGTATTTT
abundance: -; d_gene: -; v_gene: TRBV24-1; j_gene: TRBJ2-7; CDR3aa: CATSDSRGGSSYEQYF; CDR3nt: TGTGCCACCAGTGATAGTCGTGGGGGGAGCTCCTACGAGCAGTACTTC
abundance: once; d_gene: -; v_gene: TRBV5-1; j_gene: TRBJ2-7; CDR3aa: CASSFLTDSYEQYF; CDR3nt: TGCGCCAGCAGCTTCCTGACGGACAGCTACGAGCAGTACTTC
abundance: -; d_gene: TRBD1; v_gene: TRBV2; j_gene: TRBJ2-2; CDR3aa: CASSPGQGATGELFF; CDR3nt: TGTGCCAGCAGTCCCGGACAGGGCGCCACCGGGGAGCTGTTTTTT
abundance: -; d_gene: -; v_gene: TRBV10-1; j_gene: TRBJ1-5; CDR3aa: CASGDAPQPQHF; CDR3nt: TGCGCCAGCGGAGATGCTCCTCAGCCCCAGCATTTT
abundance: -; d_gene: TRBD2; v_gene: TRBV5-6; j_gene: TRBJ2-3; CDR3aa: CASSPWTSDTQYF; CDR3nt: TGTGCCAGCAGCCCATGGACTAGCGATACGCAGTATTTT
abundance: few; d_gene: -; v_gene: TRBV13; j_gene: TRBJ1-4; CDR3aa: CASSPPGGSEKLFF; CDR3nt: TGTGCCAGCAGCCCGCCGGGGGGAAGTGAAAAACTGTTTTTT